These 5 T cell receptor beta chains originate from one sample sequenced in a study of OX40 agonist ivuxolimab in advanced cancers. Using immunoSEQ multiplex PCR, the repertoire was profiled, and TCRdb retains in-frame clones only, with some absent. The profile shows about 49,000 clones, nearly 80% of them singletons. The source material was CD4+ or CD8+ T cells sorted from blood, sampled in a trial of the OX40 agonist ivuxolimab. The source is an adult with an advanced solid tumor such as melanoma, head and neck, liver or kidney cancer.

The chain couples TRBV27 to TRBJ1-1; the match to TRBD1 covers 9 bases. The CDR3 sequence is 17 residues long. CDR1 MNHEY and CDR2 SMNVEV come from the germline V gene (reference sequence). J lost 1 base, V lost 5 bases, and 11 bases had no gene match. The CDR3 loop reads CASSTIGQGKTNTEAFF. The CDR3 region has the DNA TGTGCCAGCAGTACTATTGGACAGGGGAAGACGAACACTGAAGCTTTCTTT.

The chain has TRBV6-1 and TRBJ2-1; 11 bases fit TRBD2. CDR3 length: 16 residues. Germline V lookup: CDR1 MNHNS, CDR2 SASEGT. After removal of 3 bases from V and 10 bases from J, the junction contained 11 bases not matched to a gene. This CDR3 reads CASSDPTSGRVWEQFF. CDR3 DNA sequence: TGTGCCAGCAGTGACCCTACTAGCGGGAGAGTATGGGAGCAGTTCTTC.

This chain connects TRBV19 to TRBJ1-4, with a possible D match to TRBD1 (6 bases). Trimming removed 6 bases at V and 4 bases at J, with 18 bases between. The CDR3 is 16 amino acids. Germline V lookup: CDR1 LNHDA, CDR2 SQIVND (reference sequence). The CDR3 is CASRARGGVGNEKLFF. DNA of the CDR3: TGTGCCAGTAGGGCCCGTGGGGGCGTTGGTAATGAAAAACTGTTTTTT.

V and J are TRBV12-5 and TRBJ1-1; D call uncertain. CDR1 and CDR2 (germline): LGHNT, FRNRAP. The length of the CDR3 is 19 residues. Between the trimmed V and J ends, which lost 1 base and 9 bases, there was a span of 30 bases. Here the CDR3 reads CASGLAPVILSAARAQAFF. The CDR3 region has the DNA TGTGCTAGTGGTTTGGCCCCAGTGATTCTTAGTGCCGCAAGGGCCCAAGCTTTCTTT.

The V and J genes are TRBV18 and TRBJ2-6, with D perhaps matching TRBD1 (5 bases). V lost 3 bases and J 2 bases, leaving 11 bases between the germline ends. CDR3 length: 16 amino acids. Per the germline V gene, CDR1 is KGHSH and CDR2 is LQKENI. CDR3 amino acids: CASSPIQETGANVLTF. The CDR3, as DNA: TGTGCCAGCTCACCCATACAGGAGACTGGGGCCAACGTCCTGACTTTC. The complete variable domain, with remaining parts taken from reference TRBV18 and TRBJ2-6, reads NAGVMQNPRHLVRRRGQEARLRCSPMKGHSHVYWYRQLPEEGLKFMVYLQKENIIDESGMPKERFSAEFPKEGPSILRIQQVVRGDSAAYFCASSPIQETGANVLTFGAGSRLTVL.